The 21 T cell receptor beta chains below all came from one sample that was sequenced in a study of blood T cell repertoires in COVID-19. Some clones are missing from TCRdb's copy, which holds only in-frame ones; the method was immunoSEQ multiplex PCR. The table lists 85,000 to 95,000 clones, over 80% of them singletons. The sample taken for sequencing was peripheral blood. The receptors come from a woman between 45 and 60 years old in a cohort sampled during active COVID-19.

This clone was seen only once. The CDR3 DNA sequence: TGTGCCAGCAGCGGGCTGCGGCAGGGGGTAAAGGAGACCCAGTACTTC. This codes for CASSGLRQGVKETQYF. The chain is built from TRBV11-2 and TRBJ2-5, with 7 bases matching TRBD1. CDR3 length: 16 residues. CDR1 SGHAT and CDR2 FQNNGV come from the germline V gene. J gave up 5 bases and V 5 bases, and 14 bases lay outside the gene matches.

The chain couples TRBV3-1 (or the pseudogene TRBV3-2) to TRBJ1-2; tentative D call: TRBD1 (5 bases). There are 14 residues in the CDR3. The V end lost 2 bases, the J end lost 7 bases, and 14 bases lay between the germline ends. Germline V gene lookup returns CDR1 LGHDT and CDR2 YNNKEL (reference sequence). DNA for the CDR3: TGTGCCAGCAGCCAATGGGTTCAGGGTTCTGGCTACACCTTC. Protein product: CASSQWVQGSGYTF.

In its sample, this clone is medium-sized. The CDR3 bases are TGCGCCAGCCGGACAGGCGGATACTCCTATAATTCACCCCTCCACTTT. Its protein is CASRTGGYSYNSPLHF. The chain recombines TRBV5-1 with TRBJ1-6, with 7 bases fitting TRBD1. CDR3 length equals 16 residues. CDR1 is SGHRS and CDR2 is YFSETQ in the germline V gene. With 7 bases clipped from V and 0 bases from J, the junction kept 7 bases outside the gene matches. Filled out from reference TRBV5-1 and TRBJ1-6, the complete variable domain reads KAGVTQTPRYLIKTRGQQVTLSCSPISGHRSVSWYQQTPGQGLQFLFEYFSETQRNKGNFPGRFSGRQFSNSRSEMNVSTLELGDSALYLCASRTGGYSYNSPLHFGNGTRLTVT.

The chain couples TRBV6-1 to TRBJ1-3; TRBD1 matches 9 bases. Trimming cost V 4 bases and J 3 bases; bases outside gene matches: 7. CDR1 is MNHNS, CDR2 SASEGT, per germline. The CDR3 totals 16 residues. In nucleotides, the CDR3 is TGTGCCAGCAGTGCACAGGGGGCGCCGGATGGAAACACCATATATTTT. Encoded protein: CASSAQGAPDGNTIYF.

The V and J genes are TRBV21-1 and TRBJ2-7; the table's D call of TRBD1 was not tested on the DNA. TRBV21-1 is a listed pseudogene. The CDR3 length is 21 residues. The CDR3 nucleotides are TGTGCCAGCAGCAAAGAGGGACAGGGTGAGGATAATATTACCTTCACCTACGAGCAGTACTTC. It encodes CASSKEGQGEDNITFTYEQYF.

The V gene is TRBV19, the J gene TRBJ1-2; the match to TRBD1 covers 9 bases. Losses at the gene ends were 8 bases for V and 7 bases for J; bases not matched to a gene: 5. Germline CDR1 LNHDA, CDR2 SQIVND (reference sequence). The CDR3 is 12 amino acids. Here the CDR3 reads CASGDRVSGYTF. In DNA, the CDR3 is TGTGCCAGTGGGGACAGGGTCTCTGGCTACACCTTC.

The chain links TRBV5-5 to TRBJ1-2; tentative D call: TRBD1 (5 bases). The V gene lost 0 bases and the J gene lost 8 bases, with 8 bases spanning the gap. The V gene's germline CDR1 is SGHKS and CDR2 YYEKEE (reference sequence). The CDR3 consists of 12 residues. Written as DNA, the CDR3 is TGTGCCAGCAGCTTGGCGGGGGGAGGCTACACCTTC. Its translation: CASSLAGGGYTF.

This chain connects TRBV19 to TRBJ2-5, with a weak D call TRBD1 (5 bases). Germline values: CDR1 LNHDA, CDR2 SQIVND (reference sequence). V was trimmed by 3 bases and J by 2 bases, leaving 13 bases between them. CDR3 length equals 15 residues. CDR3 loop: CASSIGAEYQETQYF. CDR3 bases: TGTGCCAGTAGTATTGGGGCTGAATATCAAGAGACCCAGTACTTC.

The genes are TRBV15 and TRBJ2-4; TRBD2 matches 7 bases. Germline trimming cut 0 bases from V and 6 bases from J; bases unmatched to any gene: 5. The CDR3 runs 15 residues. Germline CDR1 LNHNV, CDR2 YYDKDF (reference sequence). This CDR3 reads CATSRDGRDTNIQYF. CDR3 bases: TGTGCCACCAGCAGAGATGGGAGGGATACAAACATTCAGTACTTC.

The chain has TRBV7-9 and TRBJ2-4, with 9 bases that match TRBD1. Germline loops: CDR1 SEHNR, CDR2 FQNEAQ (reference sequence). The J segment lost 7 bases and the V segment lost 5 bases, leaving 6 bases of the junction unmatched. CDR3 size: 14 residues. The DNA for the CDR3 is TGTGCCAGCAGCCCCCGGGACAGGGCTAACATTCAGTACTTC. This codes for CASSPRDRANIQYF.

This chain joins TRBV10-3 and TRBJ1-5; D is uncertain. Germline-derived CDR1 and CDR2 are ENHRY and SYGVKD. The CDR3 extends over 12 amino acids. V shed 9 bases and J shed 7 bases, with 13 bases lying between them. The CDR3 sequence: CAMEVGKQPQHF. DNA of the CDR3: TGTGCCATGGAGGTCGGAAAACAGCCCCAGCATTTT.

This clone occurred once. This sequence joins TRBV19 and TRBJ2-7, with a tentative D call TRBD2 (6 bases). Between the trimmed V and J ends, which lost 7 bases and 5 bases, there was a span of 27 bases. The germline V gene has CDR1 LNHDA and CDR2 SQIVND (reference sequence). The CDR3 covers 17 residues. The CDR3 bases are TGTGCCAGTAAAGTTGGAGTTGGAAGAGGGACTCTCCACGAGCAGTACTTC. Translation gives CASKVGVGRGTLHEQYF.

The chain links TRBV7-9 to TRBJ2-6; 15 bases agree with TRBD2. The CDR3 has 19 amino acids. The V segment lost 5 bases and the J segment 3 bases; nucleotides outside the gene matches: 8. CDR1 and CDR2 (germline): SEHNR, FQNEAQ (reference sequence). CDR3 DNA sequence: TGTGCCAGCAGCCTAGGGACTAGCGGGAGGTTGTTTGGGGCCAACGTCCTGACTTTC. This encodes CASSLGTSGRLFGANVLTF.

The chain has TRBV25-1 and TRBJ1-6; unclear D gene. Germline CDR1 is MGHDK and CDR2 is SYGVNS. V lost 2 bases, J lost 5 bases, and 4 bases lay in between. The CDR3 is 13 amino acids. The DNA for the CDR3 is TGTGCCAGCAGTGAACTCCATAATTCACCCCTCCACTTT. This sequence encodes CASSELHNSPLHF.

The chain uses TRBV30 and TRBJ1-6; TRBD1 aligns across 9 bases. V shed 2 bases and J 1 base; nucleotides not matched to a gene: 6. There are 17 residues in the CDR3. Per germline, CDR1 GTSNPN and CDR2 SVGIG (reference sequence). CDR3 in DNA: TGTGCCTGGAGTCACAGGGGGCGGTTTTCCTATAATTCACCCCTCCACTTT. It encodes CAWSHRGRFSYNSPLHF.

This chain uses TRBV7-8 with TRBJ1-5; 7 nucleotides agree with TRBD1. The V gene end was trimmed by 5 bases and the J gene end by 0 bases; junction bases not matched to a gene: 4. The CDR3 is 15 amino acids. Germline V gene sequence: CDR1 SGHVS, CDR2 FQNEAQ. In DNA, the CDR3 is TGTGCCAGCAGCCAGGGACAGCTTAGCAATCAGCCCCAGCATTTT. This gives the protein CASSQGQLSNQPQHF.

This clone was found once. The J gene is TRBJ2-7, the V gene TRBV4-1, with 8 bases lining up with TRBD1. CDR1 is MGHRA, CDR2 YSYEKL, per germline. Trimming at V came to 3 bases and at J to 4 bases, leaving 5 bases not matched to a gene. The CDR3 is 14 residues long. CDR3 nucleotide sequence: TGCGCCAGCAGCCAGGCTGACAGGGGATACGAGCAGTACTTC. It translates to CASSQADRGYEQYF.

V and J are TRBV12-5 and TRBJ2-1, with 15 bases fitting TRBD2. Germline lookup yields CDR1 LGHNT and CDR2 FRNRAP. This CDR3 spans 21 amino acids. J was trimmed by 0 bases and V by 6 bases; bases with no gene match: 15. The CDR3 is CASGNGLAGGGRQSSYNEQFF. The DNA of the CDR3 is TGTGCTAGTGGCAACGGACTAGCGGGAGGGGGGAGACAAAGCTCCTACAATGAGCAGTTCTTC.

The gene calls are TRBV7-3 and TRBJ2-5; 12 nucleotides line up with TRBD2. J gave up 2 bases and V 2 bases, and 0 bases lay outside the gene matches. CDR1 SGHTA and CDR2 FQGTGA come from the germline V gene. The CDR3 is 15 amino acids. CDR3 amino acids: CASSLLAGGQETQYF. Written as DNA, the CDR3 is TGTGCCAGCAGCTTACTAGCGGGGGGGCAAGAGACCCAGTACTTC. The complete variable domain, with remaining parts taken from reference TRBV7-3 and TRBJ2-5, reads GAGVSQTPSNKVTEKGKYVELRCDPISGHTALYWYRQSLGQGPEFLIYFQGTGAADDSGLPNDRFFAVRPEGSVSTLKIQRTERGDSAVYLCASSLLAGGQETQYFGPGTRLLVL.

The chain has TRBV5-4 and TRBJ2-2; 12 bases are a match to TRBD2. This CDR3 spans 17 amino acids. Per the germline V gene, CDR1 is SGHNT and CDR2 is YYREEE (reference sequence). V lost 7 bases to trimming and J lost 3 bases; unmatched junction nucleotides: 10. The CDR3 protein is CASEKTSGSGDTGELFF. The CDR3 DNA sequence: TGTGCCAGCGAGAAGACTAGCGGGAGCGGGGACACCGGGGAGCTGTTTTTT.

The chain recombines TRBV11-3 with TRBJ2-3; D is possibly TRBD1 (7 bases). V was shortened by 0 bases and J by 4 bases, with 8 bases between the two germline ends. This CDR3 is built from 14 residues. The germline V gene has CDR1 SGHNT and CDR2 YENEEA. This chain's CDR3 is CASSLDRGADTQYF. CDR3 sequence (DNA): TGTGCCAGCAGCTTAGACAGGGGGGCAGATACGCAGTATTTT.